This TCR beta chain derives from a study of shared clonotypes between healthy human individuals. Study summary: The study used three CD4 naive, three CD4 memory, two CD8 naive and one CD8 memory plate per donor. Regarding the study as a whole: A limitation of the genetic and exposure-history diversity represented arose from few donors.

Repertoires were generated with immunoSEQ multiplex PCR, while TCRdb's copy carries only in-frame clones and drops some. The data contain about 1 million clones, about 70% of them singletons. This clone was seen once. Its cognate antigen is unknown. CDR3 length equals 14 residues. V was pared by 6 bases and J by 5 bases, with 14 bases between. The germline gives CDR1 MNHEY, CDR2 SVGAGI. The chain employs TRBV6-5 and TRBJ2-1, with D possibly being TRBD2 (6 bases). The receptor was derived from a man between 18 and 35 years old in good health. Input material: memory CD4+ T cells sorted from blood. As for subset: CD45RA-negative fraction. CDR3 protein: CASSQAGSNNEQFF. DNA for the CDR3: TGTGCCAGCAGCCAAGCGGGTTCAAACAATGAGCAGTTCTTC.